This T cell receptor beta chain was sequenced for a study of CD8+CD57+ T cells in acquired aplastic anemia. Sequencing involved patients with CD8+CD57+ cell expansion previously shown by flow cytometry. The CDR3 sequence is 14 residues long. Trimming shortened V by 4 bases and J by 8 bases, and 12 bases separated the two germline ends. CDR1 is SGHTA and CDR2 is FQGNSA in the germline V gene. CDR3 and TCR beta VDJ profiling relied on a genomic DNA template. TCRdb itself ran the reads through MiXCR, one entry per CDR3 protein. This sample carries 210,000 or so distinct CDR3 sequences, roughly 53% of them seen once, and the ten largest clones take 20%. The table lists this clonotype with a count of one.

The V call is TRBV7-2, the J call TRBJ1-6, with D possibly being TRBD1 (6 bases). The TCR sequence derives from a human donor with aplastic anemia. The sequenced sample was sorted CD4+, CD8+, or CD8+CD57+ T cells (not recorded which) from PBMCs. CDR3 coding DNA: TGTGCCAGCAGCTCGGACAGCGCGTATTCACCCCTCCACTTT. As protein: CASSSDSAYSPLHF.